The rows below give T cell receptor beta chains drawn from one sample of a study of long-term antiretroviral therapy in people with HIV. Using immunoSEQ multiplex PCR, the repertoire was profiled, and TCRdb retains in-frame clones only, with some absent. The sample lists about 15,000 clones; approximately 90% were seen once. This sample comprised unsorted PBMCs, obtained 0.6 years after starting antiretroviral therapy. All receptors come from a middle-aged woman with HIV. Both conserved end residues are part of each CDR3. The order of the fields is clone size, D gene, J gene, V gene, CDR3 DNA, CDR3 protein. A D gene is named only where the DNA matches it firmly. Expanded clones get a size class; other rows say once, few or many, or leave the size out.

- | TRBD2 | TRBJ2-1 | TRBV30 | TGTGCCTGGAGCCTACGGACTAGCGGGGTTCACAATGAGCAGTTCTTC | CAWSLRTSGVHNEQFF
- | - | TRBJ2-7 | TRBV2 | TGTGCCAGCCGACCTTCGGGGTGGTCCTACGAGCAGTACTTC | CASRPSGWSYEQYF
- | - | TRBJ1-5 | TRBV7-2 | TGTGCCAGCAGCTTCTATATAGATAGCAATCAGCCCCAGCATTTT | CASSFYIDSNQPQHF
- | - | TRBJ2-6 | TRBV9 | TGTGCCAGCAGCGTAGATTTGGGCAGGGGATTGTCTGGGGCCAACGTCCTGACTTTC | CASSVDLGRGLSGANVLTF
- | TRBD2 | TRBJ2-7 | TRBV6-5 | TGTGCCAGCAGTCCGGCGGGGGGGCCCTACGAGCAGTACTTC | CASSPAGGPYEQYF
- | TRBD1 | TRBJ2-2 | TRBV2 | TGTGCCAGCAGCTGGACAGGGGCGAACACCGGGGAGCTGTTTTTT | CASSWTGANTGELFF
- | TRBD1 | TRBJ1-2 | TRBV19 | TGTGCCAGTAGCCCACCAACAGGGGGCAAGTCCTATGGCTACACCTTC | CASSPPTGGKSYGYTF
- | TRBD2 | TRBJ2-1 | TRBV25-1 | TGTGCCAGCAGTGAGGTGGGACTAGGATACAATGAGCAGTTCTTC | CASSEVGLGYNEQFF
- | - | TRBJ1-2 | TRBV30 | TGTGCCTGGAGCCTGCCCGGTAACTATGGCTACACCTTC | CAWSLPGNYGYTF
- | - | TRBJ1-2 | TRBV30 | TGTGCCTGGAGTGTACTGGGGATTTCGAGATATGGCTACACCTTC | CAWSVLGISRYGYTF
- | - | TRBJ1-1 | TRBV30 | TGTGCCTGGAGCACCCAAGGGAACACTGAAGCTTTCTTT | CAWSTQGNTEAFF
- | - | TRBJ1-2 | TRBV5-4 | TGTGCCAGCAGCTTCCAGGATAACTATGGCTACACCTTC | CASSFQDNYGYTF
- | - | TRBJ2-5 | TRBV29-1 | TGCAGCGCACCAGGGGGGGAGACCCAGTACTTC | CSAPGGETQYF
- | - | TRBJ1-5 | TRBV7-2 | TGTGCCAGCAGCTTAGTGGGGGGGATCAATCAGCCCCAGCATTTT | CASSLVGGINQPQHF
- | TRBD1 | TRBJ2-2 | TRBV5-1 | TGCGCCAGCAGCGTGCGACAGGGACCCGGGGAGCTGTTTTTT | CASSVRQGPGELFF
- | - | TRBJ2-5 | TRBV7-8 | TGTGCCAGCAGCTTAAAGGGGCCACAAGAGACCCAGTACTTC | CASSLKGPQETQYF
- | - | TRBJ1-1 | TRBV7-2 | TGTGCCAGCAGCCCCAGGGAAGGAGCTGAAGCTTTCTTT | CASSPREGAEAFF
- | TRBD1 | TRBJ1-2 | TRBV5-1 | TGCGCCAGCAGCTCAAAACAGGGGTTGGATGGCTACACCTTC | CASSSKQGLDGYTF
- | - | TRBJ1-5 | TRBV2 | TGTGCCAGCAGTGAACAGGGGTCCTATCAGCCCCAGCATTTT | CASSEQGSYQPQHF
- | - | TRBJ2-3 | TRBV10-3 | TGTGCCATCAGTGAGTCGACTCGGGGAGGGGGCAACACAGATACGCAGTATTTT | CAISESTRGGGNTDTQYF
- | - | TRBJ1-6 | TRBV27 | TGTGCCAGCAGTCCCCGAGGGCAGCGTGGTCTACCCCTCCACTTT | CASSPRGQRGLPLHF
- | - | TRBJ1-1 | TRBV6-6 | TGTGCCAGTTGTAGGAATAAGAACACTGAAGCTTTCTTT | CASCRNKNTEAFF
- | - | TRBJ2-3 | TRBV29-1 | TGCAGCGTTGAATTCATAGGCACAGATACGCAGTATTTT | CSVEFIGTDTQYF
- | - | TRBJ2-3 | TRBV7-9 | TGTGCCAGCACCCTCTTTTCGAATGGGGCAGATACGCAGTATTTT | CASTLFSNGADTQYF
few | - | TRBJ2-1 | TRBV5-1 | TGCGCCAGCAGCTTGGGACGGGCGCTGGTCAATGAGCAGTTCTTC | CASSLGRALVNEQFF
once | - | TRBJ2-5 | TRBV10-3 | TGTGCCATCAGACCAGGGGAGGGGTTCGTGGAGACCCAGTACTTC | CAIRPGEGFVETQYF
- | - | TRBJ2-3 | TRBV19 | TGTGCCAGTAGTATACAGCGGGCAGATACGCAGTATTTT | CASSIQRADTQYF
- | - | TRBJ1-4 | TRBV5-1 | TGCGCCAGCAGCTTGCAAGGGGGGCGGGCTAATGAAAAACTGTTTTTT | CASSLQGGRANEKLFF
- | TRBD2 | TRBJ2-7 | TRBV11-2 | TGTGCCAGCAGCACAGTACTCGTAGCGGGGGGGTTCTCCTACGAGCAGTACTTC | CASSTVLVAGGFSYEQYF
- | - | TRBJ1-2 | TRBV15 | TGTGCCACCAGCCTACTTTCGACAGGTCAATATGGCTACACCTTC | CATSLLSTGQYGYTF
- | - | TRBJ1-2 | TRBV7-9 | TGTGCCAGCAGCTTAGGGTGGGCAAATGGCTACACCTTC | CASSLGWANGYTF
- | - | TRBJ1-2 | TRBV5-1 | TGCGCCAGCAGCTTGACGGGGGCGCAGGGCTACACCTTC | CASSLTGAQGYTF
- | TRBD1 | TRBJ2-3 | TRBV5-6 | TGTGCCAGCAGCGGGCCGGGACAGGGGGGTGTAACGCAGTATTTT | CASSGPGQGGVTQYF
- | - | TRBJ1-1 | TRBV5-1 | TGCGCCAGCACCCAGGGAGTGGGTGACACTGAAGCTTTCTTT | CASTQGVGDTEAFF
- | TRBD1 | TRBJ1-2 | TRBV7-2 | TGTGCCAGCAGCGCACAGGGGATCGGCTACACCTTC | CASSAQGIGYTF
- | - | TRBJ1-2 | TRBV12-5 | TGTGCTAGTGGTTTTACCCCCTTGGGCAGCATTAACTATGGCTACACCTTC | CASGFTPLGSINYGYTF
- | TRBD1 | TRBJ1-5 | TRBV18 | TGTGCCAGCTCACCCCAGGGGGGCTCGAGCAATCAGCCCCAGCATTTT | CASSPQGGSSNQPQHF
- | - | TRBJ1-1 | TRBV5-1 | TGCGCCAGCAGCTTCACAGGGCTCGGTGGCGCGAACACTGAAGCTTTCTTT | CASSFTGLGGANTEAFF
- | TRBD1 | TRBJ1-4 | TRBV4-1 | TGCGCCAGCAGCCAAGGACAGGGCGGGGAAGAAAAACTGTTTTTT | CASSQGQGGEEKLFF
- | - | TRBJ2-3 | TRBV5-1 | TGCGCCGCCCGGCGGATTCCTAGCACAGATACGCAGTATTTT | CAARRIPSTDTQYF
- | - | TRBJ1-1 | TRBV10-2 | TGCGCCAGCAGTCAAGGGATGCCTGAAGCTTTCTTT | CASSQGMPEAFF
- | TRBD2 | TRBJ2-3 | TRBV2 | TGTGCCAGCAGAGCTATAGCGGGGGGCAGGGCAGATACGCAGTATTTT | CASRAIAGGRADTQYF
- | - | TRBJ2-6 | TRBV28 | TGTGCCAGCAGTTCTACAGCTGGGGCCAACGTCCTGACTTTC | CASSSTAGANVLTF
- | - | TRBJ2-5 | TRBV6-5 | TGTGCCAGCAGTTACTCCAGGGATGTGAAAGAGACCCAGTACTTC | CASSYSRDVKETQYF
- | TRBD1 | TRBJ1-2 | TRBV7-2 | TGTGCCAGCGGGTCCGGACAGGGTCACTATGGCTACACCTTC | CASGSGQGHYGYTF
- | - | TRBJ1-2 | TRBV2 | TGTGCCAGCAGCTCCCACAATAGGGGGACGGTGGGCTACACCTTC | CASSSHNRGTVGYTF
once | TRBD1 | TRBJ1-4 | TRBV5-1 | TGCGCCAGCAGCCTGGGACAGGGTAATGAAAAACTGTTTTTT | CASSLGQGNEKLFF
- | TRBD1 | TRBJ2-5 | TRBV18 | TGTGCCAGCTCCCGAACCGGGACAGGGGGCGCCAGGGAGACCCAGTACTTC | CASSRTGTGGARETQYF
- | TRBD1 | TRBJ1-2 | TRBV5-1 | TGCGCCAGCAGCTTCCCCCCCGGGACAGCTAACTATGGCTACACCTTC | CASSFPPGTANYGYTF
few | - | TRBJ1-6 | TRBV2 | TGTGCCAGCAGTGAAACCGGGGTCTATAATTCACCCCTCCACTTT | CASSETGVYNSPLHF
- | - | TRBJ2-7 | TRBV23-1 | TGCGCCAGCAGTCAGTCCTTTGACGGAGACCCTTCCTACGAGCAGTACTTC | CASSQSFDGDPSYEQYF
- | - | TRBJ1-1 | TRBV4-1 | TGCGCCAGCAGCCTACGAGGCCCGGAGACCACTCTCATGAACACTGAAGCTTTCTTT | CASSLRGPETTLMNTEAFF
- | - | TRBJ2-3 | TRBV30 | TGTGCCGGCGTAGAGGGGCCCTCCCGTAAATACTTTTCTAGCACAGATACGCAGTATTTT | CAGVEGPSRKYFSSTDTQYF